These T cell receptor beta chains were read from a single sample in a study of memory CD4+ T cells and cytomegalovirus serostatus. Only in-frame clones appear in the TCRdb table, and some are missing; sequencing was by immunoSEQ multiplex PCR. There are approximately 27,000 clones in the sample; about 70% occur only once, and 0.85% to 1.1% lies in the top ten. Sequencing input: memory CD4+ T cells from blood. The source of these receptors is an adult in good health and CMV-seronegative. Both conserved end residues are part of each CDR3. Part of the rows lack a size; the others show once, few, many or a class for expanded clones.

CDR3,J,length,size,V
CASSRAVETQYF,TRBJ2-5,12,.,TRBV6-1
CASSLQGQLLATNEKLFF,TRBJ1-4,18,.,TRBV5-1
CSGDRGANTEAFF,TRBJ1-1,13,few,TRBV29-1
CASSLNRQTEAFF,TRBJ1-1,13,.,TRBV7-7
CAWSQATGSQPQHF,TRBJ1-5,14,.,TRBV30
CASSLDKNTGELFF,TRBJ2-2,14,.,TRBV18
CASSLAATGTNEKLFF,TRBJ1-4,16,.,TRBV7-2
CASSTTGITEAFF,TRBJ1-1,13,.,TRBV11-3
CASSYPELEKLFF,TRBJ1-4,13,.,TRBV6-5
CASRLLAGLISGANVLTF,TRBJ2-6,18,.,TRBV7-2
CASSPDGAYGYTF,TRBJ1-2,13,.,TRBV18
CASSQESGNSNQPQHF,TRBJ1-5,16,.,TRBV4-3
CASSNGGRSYEQYF,TRBJ2-7,14,.,TRBV6-5
CASSQGTGGLEQYF,TRBJ2-7,14,.,TRBV4-3
CASRRPGTGSGNTIYF,TRBJ1-3,16,.,TRBV28
CASSQVQGTYEQYF,.,14,.,TRBV4-1
CASSYTSDSIYEQYF,TRBJ2-7,15,.,TRBV27
CASSLEGRNTEAFF,TRBJ1-1,14,.,TRBV13
CASSYSGTGNTDTQYF,TRBJ2-3,16,.,TRBV6-5
CASSDTQGYTDTQYF,TRBJ2-3,15,once,TRBV25-1